The sample holds a few counts of the clone carrying this TCR beta chain. Antigen specificity is unknown. Germline-derived CDR1 and CDR2 are MNHNY and SVGAGI (reference sequence). V was cut by 8 bases and J by 7 bases, with 15 bases left in between. There are 13 residues in the CDR3. The sample comes from a study of beta chain features in type 1 diabetes. Findings and limits, study-wide: PCR, the amplification step, might favor shorter templates, equally in patients and controls. A pattern of fewer insertions and more deletions at VDJ junctions was seen in type 1 diabetes patients.

Every isolated RNA sample was fully reverse transcribed, so sequencing captured expressed TCRB transcripts. Clones were sequenced by immunoSEQ multiplex PCR, and TCRdb holds only the in-frame ones, with some missing. The sample contains hundreds of thousands of clones, 25% to 35% of which appear only once. The clonotype originates from a man aged 18 to 30 in good health. The sample consisted of naive CD4+ T cells from blood. The J gene is TRBJ2-1, the V gene TRBV6-6, with D possibly matching TRBD2 (6 bases). CDR3 residues: CASQMGRGNEQFF. In nucleotides, the CDR3 is TGTGCCAGCCAGATGGGTCGGGGGAATGAGCAGTTCTTC.